This TCR beta chain was recovered during a study of shared clonotypes between healthy human individuals (dated by TCRdb to the early 2020s). About the study as a whole: Two women and a few men aged 18 to 49 years were included in the cohort. Per donor, three plates each were used for CD4 naive and CD4 memory, two for CD8 naive, and one for CD8 memory. To estimate repertoire size and how much clonotypes are shared between individuals, the study performed deep sequencing of blood TCR repertoires from a handful of healthy adults. Different laboratories and diverse techniques were used to prepare libraries and sequence TCR repertoires, to increase sequencing depth and limit assay-specific biases. Leukapheresis yielded between about 0.8 and 9.5 billion PBMCs per donor. Results the study describes overall, beyond this receptor: Pairwise subsampling indicated that sequencing depth was expected to affect the degree of clonotype sharing among donors. Rarefaction of sorted-subset datasets indicated incomplete sequencing despite the large sequencing depth. Sampling was limited to blood, and TCR repertoires in tissue likely differ from TCR repertoires in blood. Because the study included a small number of donors, the genetic and exposure-history diversity represented was limited. Higher generation probabilities were observed for clonotypes shared by all four sorted-subset donors than for non-shared clonotypes. Around 5% of naive CD4, around 4% of naive CD8, roughly 2.5% of memory CD4, and 0.35% to 0.4% of memory CD8 clonotypes were shared across a few donors. Larger estimated clonotype richness was generally found for naive subsets than for memory subsets.

Inclusive of the bounding cysteine and phenylalanine, the CDR3 is 18 residues long. Kept here is only the CDR3 DNA, which spans 54 bases and is read in frame from base 1. As encoded in the germline V gene, CDR1 is SGDLS while CDR2 is YYNGEE. Trimming removed 0 bases from V and 3 bases from J, leaving 21 bases between the germline ends. Healthy HIV-negative adults with no recently reported acute infections or vaccinations were included as donors. Every donor was a Caucasian adult residing in Nashville, Tennessee, USA. Magnetic negative selection was used to enrich CD4+ T cells, after which naive cells were positively selected on CD45RA and the negative fraction became the memory subset. Blood was obtained by leukapheresis, after which PBMCs were separated by Ficoll-Histopaque density gradient centrifugation and cryopreserved in liquid nitrogen vapor phase. Analytical flow cytometry was used to check the purity and quantity of each magnetically sorted T cell population. From each sorted fraction, genomic DNA was isolated and quantified by UV absorbance on a Nanodrop 2000c.

In regard to this clone: Which antigen it targets is not known. No much larger clone exists at a distance of one base, and base qualities are not known.

TCR CDR3 regions were amplified from genomic DNA by multiplex PCR using the deep immunoSEQ assay. Extracted genomic DNA from each cell subset was distributed evenly across all wells of several immunoSEQ 96-well plates, and each plate was treated as a replicate. For sorted subsets, each replicate PCR was loaded with roughly 0.2 ug genomic DNA, equivalent to 25,000 to 35,000 T cell genomes. The purified libraries were quantified using a Qubit 3.0 fluorometer, sized with a Bioanalyzer 2100, and then quantified again using the KAPA Library Quantification kit. Every immunoSEQ 96-well plate was sequenced on a dedicated single-read 150-cycle Illumina NextSeq 550 flow cell. The original methods were these. Because the immunoSEQ output included only junctional sequences and no quality scores, the filtering could not be the same as the filtering used for full-length reads. To assign V/J genes and CDR3, sequences were annotated using PyIR, a Python wrapper for IgBLAST v1.9, with IMGT germline references. Reads were removed for weak V/J assignments (E-value above 1e-6), missing CDR3, stop codons, out-of-frame junctions, or ambiguous translated residues. V3J clonotypes were defined as sequences sharing an identical inferred V gene, J gene, and CDR3 amino acid sequence. The percentage overlap between two repertoires was calculated by dividing the number of shared unique clonotypes by the size of the smaller repertoire. RTK rarefaction, the Chao1 estimator, and Recon v2.1 estimates of unobserved clonotypes were used to assess repertoire richness. Generation probabilities for all TCRbeta clonotypes obtained by the gDNA method from a few donors were computed using OLGA. The table was pulled from immuneACCESS by TCRdb, which kept in-frame rearrangements only. Such tables lose some clones; where checked, under half of the loss comes from unresolved V genes, and the rest has no known cause. V, J and clone size were drawn from that table, and D and trimming were deduced from the DNA. The sample table records about 2.3 million clones; 85% to 95% of these occur just once. Together, the top ten hold under 0.45% of the sample.

The sequencing input was naive CD4+ T cells from PBMCs. The sample's cell subset or site label is to be understood as: CD45RA+ positively selected. This receptor was obtained from a man aged 18 to 29 in good health. Some clones in this sample may be carry-over from other donors' samples. Here the chain combines TRBV9 and TRBJ1-2, with TRBD1 as a weak D call on 6 bases. Read as DNA, the sequence is TGTGCCAGCAGCGTAGGGGACACCGGCGTTTTTCGGGACTATGGCTACACCTTC. This gives the protein CASSVGDTGVFRDYGYTF.